The clone carrying this T cell receptor (beta chain) was recorded a few times. This sample stems from a study of cytomegalovirus exposure and HLA in healthy donors. PCR used 60 Vbeta primers and 13 Jbeta primers. The table came from immunoSEQ multiplex PCR; TCRdb's copy has only in-frame clones and leaves some out. Of 97,000 or so clones detected, less than 9.5% appear once; the ten largest clones hold 4.5% to 6%. This CDR3 spans 14 amino acids. The V gene's germline CDR1 is MNHEY and CDR2 SMNVEV (reference sequence). The V segment lost 9 bases and the J segment 0 bases; nucleotides outside the gene matches: 6.

The sequence was obtained from a man aged 50-60 years in good health and CMV-seropositive. The chain has TRBV27 and TRBJ1-2; 8 nucleotides match TRBD1. Sequencing was performed on PBMCs. CDR3 sequence reads: CASGTGNANYGYTF. The CDR3, as DNA: TGTGCCAGTGGGACAGGCAACGCTAACTATGGCTACACCTTC.